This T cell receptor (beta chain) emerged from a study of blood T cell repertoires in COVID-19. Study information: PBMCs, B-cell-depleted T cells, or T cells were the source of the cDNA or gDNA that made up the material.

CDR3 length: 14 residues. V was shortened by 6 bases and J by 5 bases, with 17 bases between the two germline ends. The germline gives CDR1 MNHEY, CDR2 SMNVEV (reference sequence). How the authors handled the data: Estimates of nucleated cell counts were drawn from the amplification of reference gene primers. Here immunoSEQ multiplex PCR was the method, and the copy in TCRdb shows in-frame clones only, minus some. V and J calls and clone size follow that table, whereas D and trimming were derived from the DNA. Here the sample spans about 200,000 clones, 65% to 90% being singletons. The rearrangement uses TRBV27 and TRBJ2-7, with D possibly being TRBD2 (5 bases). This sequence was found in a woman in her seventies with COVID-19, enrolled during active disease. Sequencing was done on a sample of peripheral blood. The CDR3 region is CASRSAGSVNEQYF. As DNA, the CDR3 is TGTGCCAGCAGGTCCGCGGGTTCGGTCAACGAGCAGTACTTC.